Below, one T cell receptor (beta chain) is given with its context. The data belong to a study of blood T cell repertoires in COVID-19. Study-wide context: Spain, Italy and the United States supplied samples that represented acute and convalescent COVID-19.

Germline V gene sequence: CDR1 GTSNPN, CDR2 SVGIG (reference sequence). With 4 bases clipped from V and 0 bases from J, the junction kept 5 bases outside the gene matches. CDR3 size: 15 residues. Original handling: From reference gene primer amplification, estimates of nucleated cell counts were derived. Measured with immunoSEQ multiplex PCR; TCRdb has only the in-frame clones, and not every one. The V and J calls and clone size were taken over from that table, and D and trimming were inferred from the DNA. This sample has 40,000 to 50,000 clones, with 88% found just once. Sequencing input: peripheral blood. This TCR derives from a human donor in a cohort sampled during active COVID-19. V and J are TRBV30 and TRBJ2-5; 10 nucleotides agree with TRBD1. The CDR3 is CAWTDRGPYQETQYF. The CDR3 region has the DNA TGTGCCTGGACAGACAGGGGGCCGTACCAAGAGACCCAGTACTTC.